A selection of T cell receptor beta chains follows, all from one sample in a study of response to subunit inactivated influenza vaccine. A single record per CDR3 protein comes from TCRdb applying MiXCR to the RT-PCR reads. The profile covers around 540,000 distinct CDR3 sequences, with about 11% appearing a single time and more than 8.5% taken by the ten largest. Material: PBMCs from blood, obtained on the day of vaccination. All receptors derive from a man aged 45-65 years who received an inactivated influenza vaccine. Both conserved end residues are part of each CDR3. Clone sizes are given selectively: once, few, many, or a class where the clone is expanded.

v_gene,abundance,j_gene,CDR3aa
TRBV20-1,many,TRBJ1-5,CSADLRGQPQHF
TRBV3-1,-,TRBJ2-4,CASSQATGAAKNIQYF
TRBV29-1,many,TRBJ2-3,CSVDDASQAQYF
TRBV15,many,TRBJ2-3,CATSRPRTSGSLDTQYF
TRBV27,few,TRBJ2-1,CASRREGAYNEQFF
TRBV7-9,few,TRBJ2-3,CASSIQGVPTDTQYF
TRBV13,-,TRBJ1-4,CASSSRGDHSQKLFF
TRBV19,-,TRBJ2-3,CASKKTGASTDTQYF
TRBV10-3,-,TRBJ2-5,CAISTQEYQETQYF
TRBV5-5,few,TRBJ2-5,CASSLQLYREGRKETQYF
TRBV10-3,many,TRBJ2-1,CAITTSLAEYNEQFF
TRBV20-1,-,TRBJ1-3,CSARDHETPGNTIYF
TRBV9,few,TRBJ2-1,CASSVAGGLQFF
TRBV5-5,few,TRBJ2-7,CASSLGGTANYEQYF
TRBV12-3/TRBV12-4,-,TRBJ2-7,CASSLRGHPSYEQYF
TRBV20-1,few,TRBJ1-2,CSAFRTGNGYTF
TRBV6-5,-,TRBJ2-5,CASSYRQGQTQYF
TRBV12-3/TRBV12-4,-,TRBJ2-7,CASSLSPFYEQYF
TRBV20-1,-,TRBJ2-1,CSASFGGISYNEQFF
TRBV6-2/TRBV6-3,few,TRBJ1-1,CASSHRQLRGTEAFF
TRBV12-3/TRBV12-4,many,TRBJ2-1,CASETSGYNEQFF
TRBV20-1,-,TRBJ1-1,CSARAGAWNTEAFF
TRBV20-1,few,TRBJ2-5,CSARVVGIQETQYF
TRBV20-1,few,TRBJ2-1,CSAGAYNEQFF
TRBV7-9,-,TRBJ2-7,CASNSVTGHTYEQYF
TRBV28,-,TRBJ2-2,CASSLETGGSGELFF
TRBV9,-,TRBJ1-4,CASSVGDGEKLFF
TRBV4-2,-,TRBJ2-3,CASSQAVEAGGTDTQYF
TRBV4-2,-,TRBJ1-6,CASSPGSQGFDSPLHF
TRBV4-2,-,TRBJ2-1,CASSPGLKQFF
TRBV24-1,few,TRBJ2-7,CATSDISPGDEQYF
TRBV2,few,TRBJ1-3,CASIRQAGNTIYF
TRBV10-3,many,TRBJ2-3,CAISETRRWGADTQYF
TRBV12-3/TRBV12-4,-,TRBJ2-6,CASSLRPQVSPGANVLTF
TRBV20-1,few,TRBJ1-6,CSARTGRGYNSPLHF
TRBV5-1,-,TRBJ2-3,CASSSRGATDTQYF
TRBV6-2/TRBV6-3,-,TRBJ2-2,CASEQNSGGPYTGELFF
TRBV9,once,TRBJ2-5,CASSVGSGQAAPETQYF
TRBV4-1,many,TRBJ2-2,CASYSGGNTGELFF
TRBV7-2,few,TRBJ1-2,CASRVDRNYGYTF